This TCR beta chain was recovered during a study of beta chain features in type 1 diabetes (dated by TCRdb to 2017 to 2018). In the study overall: Patients and healthy donors did not differ in mean age, gender distribution, total cell number or subset yield. A total of 90 million to 130 million sorted cells were examined across all samples, and a strong correlation was observed between cell number per subset and RNA yield. The study compared TCRB repertoires of sorted circulating CD4+ T cell subsets between recently diagnosed type 1 diabetes patients and matched healthy donors. Regulatory and stem cell-like memory subsets were isolated from only 8 patients and roughly eight healthy donors, whereas naive and central memory subsets came from all 30 or so donors.

From each donor, a single peripheral blood sample of about 120 mL on average was drawn into heparinised tubes. A BD FACSAria II and a panel including CD45RO, CCR7, CD25, CD127, CD95 and CD27 were used to sort naive, central memory, regulatory and stem cell-like memory CD4+ T cells. All sorted populations exceeded 98% purity. PBMCs were isolated right away by Lymphoprep density gradient centrifugation and were stained directly, without culture. Samples were stained and sorted in pairs, with one healthy donor and one patient per experiment, so that batch effects were minimized. V is reduced by 3 bases and J by 1 base, leaving a spacing of 15 bases between them. As encoded in the germline V gene, CDR1 is SGHAT while CDR2 is FQNNGV. The CDR3 covers 16 residues, taking in both the cysteine and the phenylalanine. The retained sequence is limited to the CDR3, 48 bases, with the frame set at the first base.

Beyond this particular receptor, the publication reports: Shorter templates might be favored by PCR, yet because patient and control samples were amplified and corrected together, any such skew would affect both groups equally. In all four CD4+ subsets, TCRB CDR3 length was moderately but significantly shorter in type 1 diabetes patients. Naive, central memory and regulatory TCRB repertoires appeared to be more similar among patients than among healthy donors. At VDJ recombination sites, type 1 diabetes patients had fewer insertions and more deleted nucleotides, which implies abnormalities in thymic rearrangement. Because small numbers of individuals were included in the HLA sub-analyses, any influence of HLA type on TCRB rearrangement was left unresolved. Because cDNA was sequenced instead of genomic DNA, highly expressing activated cells could be over-represented, though the groups showed no difference in activation or CD3 levels.

The entire amount of isolated RNA was reverse transcribed using the High Capacity cDNA Reverse Transcription Kit, so the sequenced TCRB transcripts were expressed ones. Naive, central memory and regulatory T cell samples underwent deep immunoSEQ sequencing, averaging roughly 3.4 million total reads per sample. Sorted cells were lysed in RLT buffer and RNA was extracted with DNase-treated RNeasy Micro or Mini kits, depending on cell number. Each cell subset was processed separately to prevent cross-contamination, with patient and healthy donor samples processed together. The immunoSEQ multiplex PCR was used to amplify TCRB sequences from cDNA, yielding 87-bp fragments that span the CDR3 region. Sequencing of the amplicons was performed on the Illumina HiSeq platform. On the study's bioinformatics: PCR bias was computationally corrected using synthetic template baselines, reads within Hamming distance 2 were collapsed, and singletons that could not be merged were discarded. Reads were aligned against IMGT so that V, D and J genes, CDR3 length and insertions or deletions at six rearrangement sites could be assigned. Within each subset, clonotype counts were normalized to the number of sorted cells before true diversity and Gini coefficients were calculated with the tcR R package. Repertoire sharing was quantified using the overlap coefficient calculated on TCRB nucleotide sequences. Out-of-frame TCRB sequences from naive cells were analyzed as a proxy for the pre-selection repertoire. What TCRdb holds here is the immuneACCESS table cut down to in-frame rearrangements. Part of the clones is not present; checked against another copy, under half of the missing clones reflect an unresolved V gene, and the others are unexplained. V and J calls and clone size are copied from that table; D and trimming were computed from the DNA. For this sample there are about 230,000 clones; 9.6% appear just once. The ten largest account for approximately 0.035% of the sample.

The table lists this clone with a few counts. It lacks a known antigen. Base qualities were left out, and no much larger clone turns up one base away. The V and J genes are TRBV11-2 and TRBJ1-2; the D gene is perhaps TRBD1, on 6 matching bases. The clonotype comes from a woman younger than 30 in good health. Sequencing was performed on naive CD4+ T cells from blood. The sample's cell subset or site, from its label and the paper: true naive CD4+ T cells. The sequence in DNA is TGTGCCAGCAGCTTGGGACAAGGAGTAGTTAACTATGGCTACACCTTC. It codes for CASSLGQGVVNYGYTF. When the CDR3 is completed using the reference TRBV11-2 and TRBJ1-2 genes on either side, the full variable domain is EAGVAQSPRYKIIEKRQSVAFWCNPISGHATLYWYQQILGQGPKLLIQFQNNGVVDDSQLPKDRFSAERLKGVDSTLKIQPAKLEDSAVYLCASSLGQGVVNYGYTFGSGTRLTVV.